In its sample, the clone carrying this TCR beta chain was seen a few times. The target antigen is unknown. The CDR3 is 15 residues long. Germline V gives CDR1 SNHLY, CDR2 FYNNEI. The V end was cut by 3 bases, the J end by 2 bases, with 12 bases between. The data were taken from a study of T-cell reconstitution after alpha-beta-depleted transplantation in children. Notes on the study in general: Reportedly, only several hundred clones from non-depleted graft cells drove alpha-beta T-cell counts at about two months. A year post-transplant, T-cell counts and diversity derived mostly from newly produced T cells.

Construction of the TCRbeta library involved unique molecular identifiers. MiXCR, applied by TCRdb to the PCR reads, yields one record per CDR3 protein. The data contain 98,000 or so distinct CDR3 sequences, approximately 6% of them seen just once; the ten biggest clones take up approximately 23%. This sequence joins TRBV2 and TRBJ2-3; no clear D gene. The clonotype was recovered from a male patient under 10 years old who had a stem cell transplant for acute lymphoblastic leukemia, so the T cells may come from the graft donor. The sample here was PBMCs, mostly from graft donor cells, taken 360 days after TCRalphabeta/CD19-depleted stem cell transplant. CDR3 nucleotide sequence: TGTGCCAGCAGTGAGGATGTGGGGATCACAGATACGCAGTATTTT. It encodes CASSEDVGITDTQYF.